What follows is one T cell receptor (beta chain) and its context. This clone has at least ten counts. No cognate antigen has been identified for it. The sample holds no much larger clone one base away, and base qualities are not on file. Library construction relied on PCR. The sequencer listed for this sample is Illumina HiSeq 4000. The TCR beta-chain CDR3 region of each patient was profiled by high-throughput sequencing. The authors processed their data as follows. Drawing on CDR3 differences between clinicopathological groups, the researchers built a classifier meant to tell apart patients with distant-metastatic papillary thyroid cancer. The Shannon index was used to assess repertoire diversity, and the Morisita-Horn index was used to assess tumor-blood repertoire similarity. Using fastp at Q25 and MiXCR, TCRdb reprocessed the public reads and kept productive beta chains. The authors' filters were not applied to this entry. In all, the sample holds about 40,000 clones, and 13% of those were seen once. The ten largest make up 8% to 10% of the sample.

From its cysteine to its phenylalanine, the CDR3 spans 14 amino acids. The entry retains the CDR3 DNA only, 42 bases that are in frame from base 1. Between the V and J ends, shortened by 5 bases and 3 bases respectively, the junction contains 11 bases. The germline V gene sets CDR1 to SGHNT and CDR2 to YENEEA. None of the patients had been given any treatment before thyroid surgery. The study retrospectively analysed patient clinical samples collected from about 2012 to 2019 using T-cell receptor beta sequencing. The data belong to a study of metastatic and nonmetastatic thyroid tumors (dated by TCRdb to 2018 to 2020). About the full investigation: For patients with malignant and with benign thyroid disease, the researchers compared repertoires between peripheral blood samples and tumor or nodule tissue samples. Study-wide findings and limitations: In both blood and tumor samples, malignant tumors were reported to have significantly higher TCR beta diversity than benign nodules.

Material: blood. This chain joins TRBV11-3 to TRBJ2-1, with the D gene uncertain. This TCR came from a female donor with papillary thyroid cancer or a benign thyroid nodule (not recorded which). Some clones in this sample may be carry-over from other donors' samples. The CDR3 protein: CASSGTRNYNEQFF. The nucleotide sequence reads TGTGCCAGCAGCGGTACCCGAAACTACAATGAGCAGTTCTTC.